The source of this T cell receptor (beta chain) is a study of cytomegalovirus exposure and HLA in healthy donors. Study-level background: Genetic ancestry analysis placed about 76% of the 398 donors that were genotyped in the Caucasian-associated cluster. Overall study results and limits: Information on immune exposure was restricted to one variable (CMV serostatus). On later analysis, the bulk of CMV-associated TCR beta chains appeared to be HLA-restricted.

The germline V gene encodes CDR1 MNHEY and CDR2 SVGAGI. CDR3 size: 13 residues. V was clipped by 3 bases and J by 5 bases, with 10 bases between them. The PCR had 60 Vbeta and 13 Jbeta primers. TCRdb's copy holds only in-frame clones and misses some; the assay was immunoSEQ multiplex PCR. The repertoire includes fewer than 250,000 clones, 83% of them detected once, and about 1.4% sits in the top ten. Concerning this clone itself: The antigen is not known.

The rearrangement uses TRBV6-5 and TRBJ2-5; tentative D call: TRBD2 (6 bases). Sequenced input: PBMCs. The source of this sequence is a girl between 10 and 17 years old in good health and CMV-seronegative. CDR3 in amino acids: CASSYGGVETQYF. The CDR3 nucleotides are TGTGCCAGCAGTTATGGCGGGGTCGAGACCCAGTACTTC.